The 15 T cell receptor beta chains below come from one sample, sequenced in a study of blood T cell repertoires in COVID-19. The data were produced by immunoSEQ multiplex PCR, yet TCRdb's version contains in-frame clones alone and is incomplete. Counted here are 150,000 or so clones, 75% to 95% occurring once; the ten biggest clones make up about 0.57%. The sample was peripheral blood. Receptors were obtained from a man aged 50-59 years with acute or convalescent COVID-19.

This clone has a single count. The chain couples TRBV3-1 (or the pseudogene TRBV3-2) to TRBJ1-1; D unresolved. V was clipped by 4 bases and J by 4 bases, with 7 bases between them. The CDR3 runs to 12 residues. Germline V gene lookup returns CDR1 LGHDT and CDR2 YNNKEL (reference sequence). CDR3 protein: CASSLSRTEAFF. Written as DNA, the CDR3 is TGTGCCAGCAGCCTCTCCCGCACTGAAGCTTTCTTT.

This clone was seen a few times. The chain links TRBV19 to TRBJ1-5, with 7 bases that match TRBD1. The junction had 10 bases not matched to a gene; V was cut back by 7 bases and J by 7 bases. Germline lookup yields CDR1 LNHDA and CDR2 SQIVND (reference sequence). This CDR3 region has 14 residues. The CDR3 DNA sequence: TGTGCCAGTACAACCGACAGGGTGGGGCAGCCCCAGCATTTT. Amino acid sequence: CASTTDRVGQPQHF.

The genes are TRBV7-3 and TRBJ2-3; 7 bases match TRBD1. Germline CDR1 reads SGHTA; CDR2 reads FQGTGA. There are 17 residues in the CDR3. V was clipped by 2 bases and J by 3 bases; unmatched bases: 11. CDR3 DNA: TGTGCCAGCAGCTTAGCGCGTAAAGGGGGCGGGACAGATACGCAGTATTTT. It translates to CASSLARKGGGTDTQYF.

CDR3 region: CASSPRDRGFQETQYF. CDR3 nucleotide sequence: TGTGCCAGCTCACCGAGGGACAGGGGATTCCAAGAGACCCAGTACTTC. J is TRBJ2-5 and V is TRBV18; TRBD1 agrees at 10 bases. The CDR3 is 16 residues long. Per germline, CDR1 KGHSH and CDR2 LQKENI. V shed 3 bases and J 1 base; nucleotides not matched to a gene: 5. Filled out from reference TRBV18 and TRBJ2-5, the complete variable domain reads NAGVMQNPRHLVRRRGQEARLRCSPMKGHSHVYWYRQLPEEGLKFMVYLQKENIIDESGMPKERFSAEFPKEGPSILRIQQVVRGDSAAYFCASSPRDRGFQETQYFGPGTRLLVL.

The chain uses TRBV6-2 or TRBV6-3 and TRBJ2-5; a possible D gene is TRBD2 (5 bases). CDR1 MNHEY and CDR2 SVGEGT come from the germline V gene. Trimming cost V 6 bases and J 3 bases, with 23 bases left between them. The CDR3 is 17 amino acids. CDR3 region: CASRPRSYRRVKETQYF. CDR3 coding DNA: TGTGCCAGCAGACCTAGAAGTTATAGGCGGGTAAAAGAGACCCAGTACTTC.

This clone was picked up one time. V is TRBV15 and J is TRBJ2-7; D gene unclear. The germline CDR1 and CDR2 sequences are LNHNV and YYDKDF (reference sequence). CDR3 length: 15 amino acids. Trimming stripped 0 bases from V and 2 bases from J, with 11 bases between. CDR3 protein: CATSREALGAYEQYF. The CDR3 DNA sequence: TGTGCCACCAGCAGAGAGGCACTGGGCGCCTACGAGCAGTACTTC.

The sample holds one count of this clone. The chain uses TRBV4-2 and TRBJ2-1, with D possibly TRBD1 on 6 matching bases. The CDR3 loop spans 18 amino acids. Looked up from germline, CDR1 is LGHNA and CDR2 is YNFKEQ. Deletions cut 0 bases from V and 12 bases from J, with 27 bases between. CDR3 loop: CASSQDKINRDPFSGQFF. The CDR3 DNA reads TGTGCCAGCAGCCAAGATAAGATAAACAGGGACCCTTTTTCGGGGCAGTTCTTC.

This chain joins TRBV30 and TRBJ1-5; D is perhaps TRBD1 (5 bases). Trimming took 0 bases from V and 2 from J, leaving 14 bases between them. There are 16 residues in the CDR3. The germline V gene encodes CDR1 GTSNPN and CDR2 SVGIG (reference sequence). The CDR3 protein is CAWSVRGRGGNQPQHF. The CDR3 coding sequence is TGTGCCTGGAGTGTACGGGGACGGGGGGGCAATCAGCCCCAGCATTTT. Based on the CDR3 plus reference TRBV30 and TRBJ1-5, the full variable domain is SQTIHQWPATLVQPVGSPLSLECTVEGTSNPNLYWYRQAAGRGLQLLFYSVGIGQISSEVPQNLSASRPQDRQFILSSKKLLLSDSGFYLCAWSVRGRGGNQPQHFGDGTRLSIL.

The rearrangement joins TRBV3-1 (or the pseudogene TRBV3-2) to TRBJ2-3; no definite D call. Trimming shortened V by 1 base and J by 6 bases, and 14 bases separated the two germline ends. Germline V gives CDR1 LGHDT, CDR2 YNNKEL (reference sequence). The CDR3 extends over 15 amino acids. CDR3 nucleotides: TGTGCCAGCAGCCAAGGTCGGATTAGCCTCGATACGCAGTATTTT. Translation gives CASSQGRISLDTQYF.

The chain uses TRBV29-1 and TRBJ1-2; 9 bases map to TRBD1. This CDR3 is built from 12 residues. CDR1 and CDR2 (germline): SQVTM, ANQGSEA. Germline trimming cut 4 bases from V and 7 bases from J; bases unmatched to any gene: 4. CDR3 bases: TGCAGCGTTGTAACAGGGGGCGCTGGCTACACCTTC. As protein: CSVVTGGAGYTF.

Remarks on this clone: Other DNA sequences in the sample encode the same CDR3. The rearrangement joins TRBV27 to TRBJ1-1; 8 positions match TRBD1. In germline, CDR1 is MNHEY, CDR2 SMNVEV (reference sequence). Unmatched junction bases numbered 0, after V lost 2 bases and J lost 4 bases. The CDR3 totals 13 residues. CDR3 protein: CASSLTGGTEAFF. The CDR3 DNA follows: TGTGCCAGCAGTTTAACAGGGGGCACTGAAGCTTTCTTT.

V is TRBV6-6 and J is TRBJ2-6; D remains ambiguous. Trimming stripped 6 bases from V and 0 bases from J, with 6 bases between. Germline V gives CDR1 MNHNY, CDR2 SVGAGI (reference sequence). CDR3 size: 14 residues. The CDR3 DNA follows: TGTGCCAGCAGCCCCTCCTCTGGGGCCAACGTCCTGACTTTC. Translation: CASSPSSGANVLTF.

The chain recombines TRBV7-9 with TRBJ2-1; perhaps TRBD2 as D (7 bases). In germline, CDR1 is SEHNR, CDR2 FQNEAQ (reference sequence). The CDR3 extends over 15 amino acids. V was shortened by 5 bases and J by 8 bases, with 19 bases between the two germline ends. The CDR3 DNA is TGTGCCAGCAGCCTCATCCAAGGGGGGGCTGATGAGCAGTTCTTC. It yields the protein CASSLIQGGADEQFF.

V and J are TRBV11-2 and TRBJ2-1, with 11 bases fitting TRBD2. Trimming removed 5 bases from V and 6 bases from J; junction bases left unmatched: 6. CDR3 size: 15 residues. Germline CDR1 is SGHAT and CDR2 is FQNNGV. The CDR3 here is CASSLGLAGPNEQFF. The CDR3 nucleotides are TGTGCCAGCAGCCTCGGACTAGCGGGTCCCAATGAGCAGTTCTTC.

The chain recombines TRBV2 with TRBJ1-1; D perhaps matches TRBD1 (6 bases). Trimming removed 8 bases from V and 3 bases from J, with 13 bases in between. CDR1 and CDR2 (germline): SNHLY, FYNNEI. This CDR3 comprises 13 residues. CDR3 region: CASSRGGHTEAFF. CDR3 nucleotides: TGTGCCAGCTCGCGGGGGGGGCACACTGAAGCTTTCTTT.